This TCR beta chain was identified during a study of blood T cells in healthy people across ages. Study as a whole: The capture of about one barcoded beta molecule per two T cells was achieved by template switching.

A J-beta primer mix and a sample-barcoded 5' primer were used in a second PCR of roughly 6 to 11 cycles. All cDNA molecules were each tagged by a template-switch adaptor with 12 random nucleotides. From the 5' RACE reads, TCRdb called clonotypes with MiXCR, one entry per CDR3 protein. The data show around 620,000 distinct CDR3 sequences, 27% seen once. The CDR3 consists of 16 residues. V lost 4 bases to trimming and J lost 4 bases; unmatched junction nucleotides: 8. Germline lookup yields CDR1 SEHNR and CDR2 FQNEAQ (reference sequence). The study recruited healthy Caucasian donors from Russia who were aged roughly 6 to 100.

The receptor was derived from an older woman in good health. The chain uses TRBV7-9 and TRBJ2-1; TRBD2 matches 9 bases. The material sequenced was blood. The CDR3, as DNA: TGTGCCAGCAGCTACCCGGGCGGGGGGGAGTACAATGAGCAGTTCTTC. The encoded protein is CASSYPGGGEYNEQFF. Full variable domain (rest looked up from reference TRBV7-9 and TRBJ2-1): DTGVSQNPRHKITKRGQNVTFRCDPISEHNRLYWYRQTLGQGPEFLTYFQNEAQLEKSRLLSDRFSAERPKGSFSTLEIQRTEQGDSAMYLCASSYPGGGEYNEQFFGPGTRLTVL.